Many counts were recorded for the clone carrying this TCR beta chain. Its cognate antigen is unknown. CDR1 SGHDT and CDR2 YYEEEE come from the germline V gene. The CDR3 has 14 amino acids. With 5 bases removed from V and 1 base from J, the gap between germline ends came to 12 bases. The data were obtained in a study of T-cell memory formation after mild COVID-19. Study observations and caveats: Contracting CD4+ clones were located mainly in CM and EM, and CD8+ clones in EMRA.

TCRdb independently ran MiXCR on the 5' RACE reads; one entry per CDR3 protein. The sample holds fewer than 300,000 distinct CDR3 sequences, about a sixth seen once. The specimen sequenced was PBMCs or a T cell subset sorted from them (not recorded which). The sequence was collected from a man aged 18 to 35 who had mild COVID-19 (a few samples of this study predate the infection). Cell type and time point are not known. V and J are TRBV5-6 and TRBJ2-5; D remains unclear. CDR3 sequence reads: CASSLGQIQETQYF. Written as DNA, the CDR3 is TGTGCCAGCAGTCTTGGCCAGATCCAAGAGACCCAGTACTTC.